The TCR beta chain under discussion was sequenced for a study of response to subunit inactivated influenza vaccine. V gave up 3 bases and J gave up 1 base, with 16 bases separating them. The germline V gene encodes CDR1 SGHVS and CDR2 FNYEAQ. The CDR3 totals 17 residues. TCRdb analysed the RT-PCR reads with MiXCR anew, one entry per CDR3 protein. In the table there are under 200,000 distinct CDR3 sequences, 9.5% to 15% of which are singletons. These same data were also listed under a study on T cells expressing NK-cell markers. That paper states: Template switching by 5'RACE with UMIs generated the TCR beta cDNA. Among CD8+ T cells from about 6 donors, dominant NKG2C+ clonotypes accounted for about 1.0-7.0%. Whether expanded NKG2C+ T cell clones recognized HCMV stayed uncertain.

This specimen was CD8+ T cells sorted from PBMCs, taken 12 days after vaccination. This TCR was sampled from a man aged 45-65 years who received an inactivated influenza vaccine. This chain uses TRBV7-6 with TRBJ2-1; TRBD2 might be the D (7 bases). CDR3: CASSFPIGGASYNEQFF. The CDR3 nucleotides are TGTGCCAGCAGCTTCCCGATAGGGGGGGCTTCCTACAATGAGCAGTTCTTC.